A selection of T cell receptor beta chains follows, all from one sample in a study of human T cells and chemical hapten exposure. TCRdb recomputed calls from the RACE reads with MiXCR, one row per CDR3 protein. The sample lists about 120,000 distinct CDR3 sequences; over 9% were seen once. Sequenced here: whole blood, sampled in connection with sensitization to the hapten diphenylcyclopropenone (DPC). All receptors come from a woman between 50 and 59 years old with alopecia areata. Some clones in this sample may be carry-over from other donors' samples. CDR3s include the opening cysteine and the closing phenylalanine or tryptophan. A D gene is named only where the DNA matches it firmly. Expanded clones are given a class, and other clones once, few, many or no size at all.

TRBJ1-6	few	TRBV3-1	.	CASSQANLGGSPLHF	TGTGCCAGCAGCCAAGCGAACCTTGGAGGATCACCCCTCCACTTT
TRBJ1-5	.	TRBV6-5	.	CASSPGGHTVNQPQNF	TGTGCCAGCAGCCCGGGGGGACATACCGTCAATCAGCCCCAGAATTTT
TRBJ2-6	.	TRBV5-1	.	CASSSARANVLTF	TGCGCCAGCAGCTCGGCAAGGGCCAACGTCCTGACTTTC
TRBJ1-1	.	TRBV12-3/TRBV12-4	TRBD1	CASRGQAWNTEAFF	TGTGCCAGCAGAGGACAGGCATGGAACACTGAAGCTTTCTTT
TRBJ1-5	.	TRBV29-1	.	CSVVFGGVHQPQHF	TGCAGCGTTGTATTCGGTGGGGTCCATCAGCCCCAGCATTTT
TRBJ1-1	few	TRBV5-1	.	CASSPGGVLNTEAFF	TGCGCCAGCAGCCCGGGGGGGGTCTTGAACACTGAAGCTTTCTTT
TRBJ2-3	many	TRBV12-3/TRBV12-4	.	CASSLATPVDTQYF	TGTGCCAGCAGTCTTGCTACTCCAGTGGATACGCAGTATTTT
TRBJ1-5	.	TRBV4-1	.	CAGSQDGGSNQPQHF	TGCGCCGGCAGCCAAGATGGAGGTAGCAATCAGCCCCAGCATTTT
TRBJ1-6	few	TRBV12-3/TRBV12-4	.	CASSSTGTSYNSPLHF	TGTGCCAGCAGCTCGACCGGGACATCTTATAATTCACCCCTCCACTTT
TRBJ2-6	many	TRBV6-1	.	CASSEWSSRIDSGANVLTF	TGTGCCAGCAGTGAATGGTCCAGCAGGATTGACTCTGGGGCCAACGTCCTGACTTTC
TRBJ1-1	.	TRBV29-1	.	CSVEDPAGGNTEAFF	TGCAGCGTTGAAGATCCCGCAGGAGGGAACACTGAAGCTTTCTTT
TRBJ1-5	few	TRBV20-1	.	CSAREEGRLWQPQHF	TGCAGTGCTAGAGAGGAAGGACGTTTATGGCAGCCCCAGCATTTT
TRBJ2-1	.	TRBV7-2	.	CASSLFRGRTYNEQFF	TGTGCCAGCAGCTTATTCCGTGGGAGAACCTACAATGAGCAGTTCTTC
TRBJ2-3	few	TRBV28	.	CASTRSGPDTQYF	TGTGCCAGCACTCGCTCGGGTCCAGATACGCAGTATTTT
TRBJ2-3	many	TRBV6-4	TRBD2	CASSDPAGGPDTQYF	TGTGCCAGCAGTGACCCAGCGGGAGGGCCAGATACGCAGTATTTT
TRBJ2-2	.	TRBV7-8	TRBD2	CASTRVTSGNTGELFF	TGTGCCAGCACCCGAGTGACTAGCGGTAACACCGGGGAGCTGTTTTTT
TRBJ1-1	.	TRBV7-8	.	CASSYPGGAGTEAFF	TGTGCCAGCAGTTATCCTGGGGGGGCCGGGACTGAAGCTTTCTTT
TRBJ2-1	many	TRBV7-2	TRBD1	CASSLRGQGAYNEQFF	TGTGCCAGCAGCTTAAGGGGACAGGGCGCCTACAATGAGCAGTTCTTC
TRBJ1-6	few	TRBV20-1	.	CSATTSPGGSPLHF	TGCAGTGCTACTACGAGCCCTGGAGGATCACCCCTCCACTTT
TRBJ2-1	.	TRBV14	.	CASSQDTWGGPETFF	TGTGCCAGCAGCCAAGATACTTGGGGGGGGCCCGAGACTTTCTTC
TRBJ2-7	few	TRBV25-1	.	CASSAGAYEQYF	TGTGCCAGCAGTGCTGGCGCCTACGAGCAGTACTTC
TRBJ1-1	few	TRBV30	.	CAWSAGWAEAFF	TGTGCCTGGAGTGCCGGATGGGCTGAAGCTTTCTTT
TRBJ2-2	many	TRBV12-3/TRBV12-4	.	CASSLEGPGTGELFF	TGTGCCAGCAGTTTAGAGGGACCGGGCACCGGGGAGCTGTTTTTT
TRBJ2-1	few	TRBV2	TRBD2	CASSEMTSGGAHEQFF	TGTGCCAGCAGTGAAATGACTAGCGGGGGGGCACATGAGCAGTTCTTC
TRBJ1-4	.	TRBV3-1	.	CASRLTGSTVEKLFF	TGTGCCAGCAGATTGACGGGATCCACGGTTGAAAAACTGTTTTTT
TRBJ2-7	.	TRBV5-6	.	CASSLVKGPYEQYF	TGTGCCAGCAGCTTGGTGAAAGGTCCCTACGAGCAGTACTTC
TRBJ2-7	.	TRBV27	.	CASTPSWGVVSYEQYF	TGTGCCAGCACTCCCTCGTGGGGGGTAGTCTCCTACGAGCAGTACTTC
TRBJ1-2	.	TRBV21-1	.	CASSKVPTGIGGANYGYTF	TGTGCCAGCAGCAAAGTTCCGACAGGGATAGGTGGTGCTAACTATGGCTACACCTTC
TRBJ2-3	few	TRBV9	.	CASSPRLGTDTQYF	TGTGCCAGCAGCCCCCGCTTGGGCACAGATACGCAGTATTTT
TRBJ2-4	few	TRBV12-3/TRBV12-4	.	CASSLGQVNIQYF	TGTGCCAGCAGTTTAGGGCAGGTTAACATTCAGTACTTC
TRBJ1-5	.	TRBV6-5	TRBD1	CASSFLDRVSNQPQHF	TGTGCCAGCAGTTTCCTCGACAGGGTTAGCAATCAGCCCCAGCATTTT